This TCR beta chain was sequenced during a study of control samples from healthy donors and cancer patients. Assay used: immunoSEQ multiplex PCR; TCRdb lists only in-frame clones, some missing. The table includes around 76,000 clones, roughly nine tenths detected once. This CDR3 has 14 amino acids. V was clipped by 4 bases and J by 1 base; unmatched bases: 2. Per germline, CDR1 KGHSH and CDR2 LQKENI. The sequenced sample consisted of PBMCs. The sequence derives from a woman in her forties or fifties with colorectal cancer. The chain links TRBV18 to TRBJ2-5; TRBD1 aligns across 8 bases. The CDR3 loop is CASSRGTGQETQYF. Here the CDR3 DNA reads TGTGCCAGCTCACGGGGGACAGGCCAAGAGACCCAGTACTTC.